Described below is a single T cell receptor beta chain sequence and its context. RNA transcripts provided the source from which TCR beta CDR3 regions were amplified. With the HTBI primer set, the TCR CDR3 went through a first round of RT-PCR. MiXCR was run by TCRdb on the multiplex PCR reads, yielding one entry per CDR3 protein. The sample contains fewer than 600,000 distinct CDR3 sequences, approximately 14% of which appear only once. This entry is derived from a study of T cells in Graves' hyperthyroidism and ophthalmopathy. The CDR3 contains 14 residues. V was pared by 1 base and J by 7 bases, with 13 bases between. The germline V gene encodes CDR1 SQVTM and CDR2 ANQGSEA.

Sequenced input: blood. The sequence was obtained from a woman under 30 with Graves' hyperthyroidism. This chain connects TRBV29-1 to TRBJ1-4; D is unresolved. CDR3 nucleotide sequence: TGCAGCGTTGAAGCGACCGGGTTTGGTGAAAAACTGTTTTTT. Translating it yields CSVEATGFGEKLFF.